What follows are 2 T cell receptor beta chains derived from one specimen sequenced in a study of blood T cell repertoires in COVID-19. The method was immunoSEQ multiplex PCR; TCRdb's version includes in-frame clones alone and lacks a portion of them. The table has about 250,000 clones, about 86% seen once. The sequenced sample was peripheral blood. The receptors here all came from a man over 45 with active or convalescent COVID-19.

CDR3 coding DNA: TGTGCCAGCAGCCCGCCCGAGGCAGGGGTTAGGTATAATTCACCCCTCCACTTT. It is translated as CASSPPEAGVRYNSPLHF. This sequence joins TRBV5-4 and TRBJ1-6; D perhaps matches TRBD1 (6 bases). Germline V gives CDR1 SGHNT, CDR2 YYREEE (reference sequence). V lost 4 bases to trimming and J lost 4 bases, with 21 bases between them. CDR3 length: 18 amino acids.

The chain is built from TRBV25-1 and TRBJ1-2; possible D gene TRBD1, 5 bases. The CDR3 runs 13 residues. Trimming cost V 4 bases and J 5 bases, with 11 bases left between them. CDR1 and CDR2 from the germline V gene are MGHDK and SYGVNS. CDR3: CASSAREGYGYTF. The CDR3, as DNA: TGTGCCAGCAGTGCCCGGGAGGGGTATGGCTACACCTTC.